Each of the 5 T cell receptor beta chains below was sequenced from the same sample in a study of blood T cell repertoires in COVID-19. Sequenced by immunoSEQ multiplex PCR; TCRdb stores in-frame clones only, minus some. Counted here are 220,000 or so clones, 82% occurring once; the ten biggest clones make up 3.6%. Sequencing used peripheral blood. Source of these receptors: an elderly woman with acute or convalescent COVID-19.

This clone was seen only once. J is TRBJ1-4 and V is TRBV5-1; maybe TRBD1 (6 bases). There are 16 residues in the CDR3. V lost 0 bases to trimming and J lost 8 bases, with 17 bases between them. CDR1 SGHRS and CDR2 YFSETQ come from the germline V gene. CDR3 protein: CASSLAGGLKGEKLFF. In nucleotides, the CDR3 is TGCGCCAGCAGCTTGGCGGGGGGCCTCAAAGGGGAAAAACTGTTTTTT.

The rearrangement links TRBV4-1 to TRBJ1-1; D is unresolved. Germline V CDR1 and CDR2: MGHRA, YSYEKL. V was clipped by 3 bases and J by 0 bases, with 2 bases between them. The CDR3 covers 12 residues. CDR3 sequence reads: CASSHMNTEAFF. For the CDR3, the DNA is TGCGCCAGCAGCCATATGAACACTGAAGCTTTCTTT.

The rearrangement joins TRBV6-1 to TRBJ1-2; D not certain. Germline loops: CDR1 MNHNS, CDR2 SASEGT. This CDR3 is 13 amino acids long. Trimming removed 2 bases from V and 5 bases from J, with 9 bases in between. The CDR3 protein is CASSENGIYGYTF. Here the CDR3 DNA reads TGTGCCAGCAGTGAAAACGGGATTTATGGCTACACCTTC.

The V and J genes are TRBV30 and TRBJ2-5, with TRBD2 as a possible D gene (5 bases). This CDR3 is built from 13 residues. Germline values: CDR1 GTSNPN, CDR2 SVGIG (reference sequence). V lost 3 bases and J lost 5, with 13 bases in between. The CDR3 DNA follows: TGTGCCTGGAGGAGAGGGTGGCGGGAGACCCAGTACTTC. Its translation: CAWRRGWRETQYF.

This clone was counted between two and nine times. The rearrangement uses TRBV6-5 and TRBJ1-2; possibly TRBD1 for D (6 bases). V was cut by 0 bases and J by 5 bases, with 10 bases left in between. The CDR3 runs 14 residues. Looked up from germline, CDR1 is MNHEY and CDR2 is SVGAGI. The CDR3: CASSYSRTEYGYTF. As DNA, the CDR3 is TGTGCCAGCAGTTACTCGAGGACAGAGTATGGCTACACCTTC.